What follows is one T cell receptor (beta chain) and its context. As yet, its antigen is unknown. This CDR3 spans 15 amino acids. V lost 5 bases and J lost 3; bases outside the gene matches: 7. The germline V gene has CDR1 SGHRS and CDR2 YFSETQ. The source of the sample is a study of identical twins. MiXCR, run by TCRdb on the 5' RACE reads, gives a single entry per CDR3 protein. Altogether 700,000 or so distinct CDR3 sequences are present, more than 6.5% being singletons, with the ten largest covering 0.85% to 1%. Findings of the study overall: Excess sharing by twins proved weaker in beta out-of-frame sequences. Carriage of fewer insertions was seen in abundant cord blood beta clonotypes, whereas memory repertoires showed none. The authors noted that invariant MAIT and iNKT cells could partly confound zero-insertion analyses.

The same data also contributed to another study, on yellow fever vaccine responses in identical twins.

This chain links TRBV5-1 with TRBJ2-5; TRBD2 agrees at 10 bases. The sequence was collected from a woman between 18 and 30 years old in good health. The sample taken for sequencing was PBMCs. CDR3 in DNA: TGCGCCAGCAGTCAACTAGCGGGGTTGGAAGAGACCCAGTACTTC. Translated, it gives CASSQLAGLEETQYF.